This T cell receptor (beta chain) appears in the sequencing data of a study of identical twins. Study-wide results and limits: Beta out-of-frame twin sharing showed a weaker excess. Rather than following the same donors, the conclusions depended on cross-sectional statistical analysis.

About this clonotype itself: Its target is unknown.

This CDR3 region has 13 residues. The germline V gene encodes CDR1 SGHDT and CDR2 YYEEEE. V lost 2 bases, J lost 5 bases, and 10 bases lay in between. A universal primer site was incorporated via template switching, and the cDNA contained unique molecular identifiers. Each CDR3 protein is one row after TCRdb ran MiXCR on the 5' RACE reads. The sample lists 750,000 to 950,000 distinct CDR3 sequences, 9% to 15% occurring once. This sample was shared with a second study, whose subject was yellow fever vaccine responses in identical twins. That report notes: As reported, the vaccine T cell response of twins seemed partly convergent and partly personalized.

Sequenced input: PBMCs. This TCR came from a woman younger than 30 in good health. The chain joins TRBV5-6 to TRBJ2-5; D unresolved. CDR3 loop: CASSLTDGETQYF. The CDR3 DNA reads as TGTGCCAGCAGCTTAACAGATGGGGAGACCCAGTACTTC.